The next 3 T cell receptor beta chains were all read from a single sample in a study of cytomegalovirus exposure and HLA in healthy donors. Measured with immunoSEQ multiplex PCR; TCRdb has only the in-frame clones, and not every one. This sample has about 70,000 clones, with about 93% found just once. Sequenced: PBMCs. These receptors came from a woman aged 18-29 years in good health and CMV-seropositive.

The chain combines TRBV7-9 with TRBJ2-7; TRBD1 might be the D (5 bases). Germline loops: CDR1 SEHNR, CDR2 FQNEAQ (reference sequence). With 4 bases removed from V and 2 bases from J, the gap between germline ends came to 12 bases. This CDR3 is built from 14 residues. CDR3 in amino acids: CASSSQTVPYEQYF. The CDR3, as DNA: TGTGCCAGCAGCTCCCAGACAGTCCCCTACGAGCAGTACTTC.

The genes are TRBV7-9 and TRBJ1-6, with 8 bases identical to TRBD1. CDR1 and CDR2 (germline): SEHNR, FQNEAQ (reference sequence). Germline trimming cut 5 bases from V and 6 bases from J; bases unmatched to any gene: 9. This CDR3 spans 16 amino acids. DNA for the CDR3: TGTGCCAGCAGCCTACTACAGGGGGATGGTAATTCACCCCTCCACTTT. Its protein product is CASSLLQGDGNSPLHF.

The CDR3 reads CASSWTGGDTGELFF. CDR3 DNA sequence: TGCGCCAGCAGCTGGACAGGGGGCGACACCGGGGAGCTGTTTTTT. This rearrangement joins TRBV5-1 to TRBJ2-2, with 11 bases that match TRBD1. The V gene end was trimmed by 3 bases and the J gene end by 3 bases; junction bases not matched to a gene: 1. This CDR3 spans 15 amino acids. Germline values: CDR1 SGHRS, CDR2 YFSETQ.